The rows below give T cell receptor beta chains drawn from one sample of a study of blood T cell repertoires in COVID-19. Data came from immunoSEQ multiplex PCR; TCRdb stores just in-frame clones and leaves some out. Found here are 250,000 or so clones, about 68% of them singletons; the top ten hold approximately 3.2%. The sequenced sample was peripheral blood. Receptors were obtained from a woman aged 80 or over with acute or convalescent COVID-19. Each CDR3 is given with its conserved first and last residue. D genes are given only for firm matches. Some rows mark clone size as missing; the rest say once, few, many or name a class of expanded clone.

TGTGCCAGCATAAAAACAGGGAAAACTGAAGCTTTCTTT | CASIKTGKTEAFF | . | TRBJ1-1 | once | TRBV6-5
TGTGCCAGCAGCGTAGAACAGCACACTGAAGCTTTCTTT | CASSVEQHTEAFF | . | TRBJ1-1 | . | TRBV9
TGCGCCAGCAGCCTCGAAGGAGGGAATGTCGGTGGCTACACCTTC | CASSLEGGNVGGYTF | . | TRBJ1-2 | . | TRBV4-1
TGTGCAAGTCGCCTAACGGGACTAGCGGGAGGGAATATCTCCTACGAGCAGTACTTC | CASRLTGLAGGNISYEQYF | . | TRBJ2-7 | . | TRBV12-2
TGTGCCAGCAGTGAACGGGGGGGCGGCCCTCAGCCCCAGCATTTT | CASSERGGGPQPQHF | . | TRBJ1-5 | . | TRBV6-1
TGTGCCAGCTCACTGGGCAGCTCGACTAGAAACACCATATATTTT | CASSLGSSTRNTIYF | . | TRBJ1-3 | once | TRBV18
TGTGCCAGCAGCTACGGACAGGGGACCACTGAAGCTTTCTTT | CASSYGQGTTEAFF | TRBD1 | TRBJ1-1 | . | TRBV3-1/TRBV3-2
TGTGCCAGCAGCCAATTGGGGGCGCAGCCCCAGCATTTT | CASSQLGAQPQHF | . | TRBJ1-5 | . | TRBV3-1/TRBV3-2
TGTGCCAGCCGACCGGGACAGCGAACCAACACCGGGGAGCTGTTTTTT | CASRPGQRTNTGELFF | TRBD1 | TRBJ2-2 | . | TRBV19
TGTGCCATCAGAGCTAGCGAGACGAACACCGGGGAGCTGTTTTTT | CAIRASETNTGELFF | . | TRBJ2-2 | . | TRBV10-3
TGTGCCAGCAGCCACGAACAGGGTGGTAGGGAGCAGTACTTC | CASSHEQGGREQYF | . | TRBJ2-7 | few | TRBV3-1/TRBV3-2
TGTGCCAGCAGCCAGCGCGGGGGATCCTACGAGCAGTACTTC | CASSQRGGSYEQYF | TRBD2 | TRBJ2-7 | . | TRBV3-1/TRBV3-2
TGTGCCAGCAAAACTCTGGGTTCGGGGAACTATGGCTACACCTTC | CASKTLGSGNYGYTF | . | TRBJ1-2 | few | TRBV6-7
TGTGCCAGCAGCCAACCTAGCCGTAGCTCCTACAATGAGCAGTTCTTC | CASSQPSRSSYNEQFF | . | TRBJ2-1 | . | TRBV3-1/TRBV3-2
TGTGCCAGCTCACCTCAACAGGGGACTTCCTACGAGCAGTACTTC | CASSPQQGTSYEQYF | . | TRBJ2-7 | . | TRBV18
TGTGCCAGCAGCATGCAGGGTTACGAGCAGTACTTC | CASSMQGYEQYF | . | TRBJ2-7 | few | TRBV5-5
TGCGCCAGCAGACCGGGGAGCGAAAATGAGCAGTTCTTC | CASRPGSENEQFF | . | TRBJ2-1 | few | TRBV5-1
TGCGCCAGCAGCCTCAGTACTAGCGGGTACGAGCAGTACTTC | CASSLSTSGYEQYF | TRBD2 | TRBJ2-7 | few | TRBV4-1
TGTGCCAGCAGTGGCGGTTCAGGACAGGGGGCTTTTCATGAGCAGTTCTTC | CASSGGSGQGAFHEQFF | TRBD1 | TRBJ2-1 | . | TRBV27
TGTGCCAGCTCCCAGGGTGGGACTGAAGCTTTCTTT | CASSQGGTEAFF | . | TRBJ1-1 | . | TRBV18
TGTGCCAGCAGCTCAGGGTGGACAGCTGGAAACACCATATATTTT | CASSSGWTAGNTIYF | . | TRBJ1-3 | . | TRBV5-5
TGTGCCAGCAGTTTGGGGAGGGATGAGGGCTACACCTTC | CASSLGRDEGYTF | . | TRBJ1-2 | . | TRBV12-3/TRBV12-4
TGTGCCAGTAGTATCGGACAGGGCTCCTACAATGAGCAGTTCTTC | CASSIGQGSYNEQFF | TRBD1 | TRBJ2-1 | . | TRBV19
TGTGCCAGCAGTGAGTCTACGGTAGGAGGCAATGAGCAGTTCTTC | CASSESTVGGNEQFF | . | TRBJ2-1 | many | TRBV6-1
TGTGCCAGCAGTTACTCACGAGGACTAGCGGGGGGTCACAATGAGCAGTTCTTC | CASSYSRGLAGGHNEQFF | TRBD2 | TRBJ2-1 | . | TRBV6-2/TRBV6-3
TGCAGCCTCCGATCGGGACTTAACTATGGCTACACCTTC | CSLRSGLNYGYTF | . | TRBJ1-2 | . | TRBV29-1
TGTGCCATCAGCCCGACCCCCACGGGACAAAACACCGGGGAGCTGTTTTTT | CAISPTPTGQNTGELFF | . | TRBJ2-2 | . | TRBV10-3
TGCGCCAGCAGCCCAGACAGGGCGAACACTGAAGCTTTCTTT | CASSPDRANTEAFF | TRBD1 | TRBJ1-1 | . | TRBV4-1
TGTGCCAGCTCTCATGACAGGCCTCCTTCACCCCTCCACTTT | CASSHDRPPSPLHF | . | TRBJ1-6 | few | TRBV18
TGTGCCAGTAGTATCTTCGGAAATGTCGGGGGGGGCTATTCACCCCTCCACTTT | CASSIFGNVGGGYSPLHF | . | TRBJ1-6 | . | TRBV19
TGTGCCAGCAGCAGAGGGTACTCTGGAAACACCATATATTTT | CASSRGYSGNTIYF | . | TRBJ1-3 | few | TRBV7-9
TGTGCCAGCAGTTACGGGACAGGTCCCTACGAGCAGTACTTC | CASSYGTGPYEQYF | TRBD1 | TRBJ2-7 | once | TRBV6-5
TGTGCCAGTAGTCTTGGTGAGGACAGGGCAAGGAACACTGAAGCTTTCTTT | CASSLGEDRARNTEAFF | TRBD1 | TRBJ1-1 | . | TRBV19
TGTGCCAGCAGCCGGACTCGCGGGAGCGACACCGGGGAGCTGTTTTTT | CASSRTRGSDTGELFF | TRBD2 | TRBJ2-2 | . | TRBV3-1/TRBV3-2
TGTGCCAGCAGCCAAGGAGGGTTCTATGGCTACACCTTC | CASSQGGFYGYTF | . | TRBJ1-2 | . | TRBV3-1/TRBV3-2
TGTGCCAGCTCACCACCCGGACAGGGGAAGAGTGATACGCAGTATTTT | CASSPPGQGKSDTQYF | TRBD1 | TRBJ2-3 | . | TRBV18
TGTGCCATAAGAACAGGGGCGCGGGGCTCCTACGAGCAGTACTTC | CAIRTGARGSYEQYF | . | TRBJ2-7 | few | TRBV6-5
TGCGCCAGCAGCCAAGATCCCCTCTTGACAGGAACCTACGAGCAGTACTTC | CASSQDPLLTGTYEQYF | . | TRBJ2-7 | . | TRBV4-1
TGTGCCAGCAGTGAACAGAAAAGCTACAATGAGCAGTTCTTC | CASSEQKSYNEQFF | . | TRBJ2-1 | . | TRBV6-1
TGTGCCAGCAGCCCCAGTTGGACGGGAGCCTACGAGCAGTACTTC | CASSPSWTGAYEQYF | . | TRBJ2-7 | many | TRBV3-1/TRBV3-2
TGTGCCAGCAGCCCGAGAGGGGGGACAGGGCCCTACGAGCAGTACTTC | CASSPRGGTGPYEQYF | TRBD1 | TRBJ2-7 | . | TRBV7-8
TGTGCCAGCAGTTACGCAGCGAACTATGGCTACACCTTC | CASSYAANYGYTF | . | TRBJ1-2 | . | TRBV6-2/TRBV6-3
TGTGCCAGCAGCCCCCACCTAAGCGGGGGGGCGGTGCAGTACTTC | CASSPHLSGGAVQYF | TRBD2 | TRBJ2-7 | . | TRBV6-2/TRBV6-3
TGTGCCAGCAGCGTAGTGGCGGGATACTCTGGAAACACCATATATTTT | CASSVVAGYSGNTIYF | . | TRBJ1-3 | . | TRBV9
TGTGCCAGCAGCTCTTACCGGGACTCTATCACAGATACGCAGTATTTT | CASSSYRDSITDTQYF | . | TRBJ2-3 | . | TRBV6-6
TGTGCCAGTAGTCAGTATGGGGGCAACACTGAAGCTTTCTTT | CASSQYGGNTEAFF | . | TRBJ1-1 | few | TRBV19
TGTGCCAGCAGCCGAGGAGGGGATAATTCACCCCTCCACTTT | CASSRGGDNSPLHF | . | TRBJ1-6 | . | TRBV14
TGTGCCAGTAATCAGGGAACCGGGGCCAACGTCCTGACTTTC | CASNQGTGANVLTF | . | TRBJ2-6 | . | TRBV19
TGTGCCAGCAGCCTCGGACAGCTTCAGGAAAAACTGTTTTTT | CASSLGQLQEKLFF | . | TRBJ1-4 | . | TRBV5-8